A single T cell receptor beta chain is shown here with its context. Its antigen is currently unknown. These data are taken from a study of long-term antiretroviral therapy in people with HIV. Overall study context: The earliest specimens came about a decade ahead of the 2015 immediate-ART recommendation. Broader study findings: The study found narrower CDR3 length ranges in HIV repertoires than in controls.

V lost 5 bases and J lost 3, with 13 bases in between. The CDR3 consists of 15 residues. Germline lookup yields CDR1 LGHNA and CDR2 YNFKEQ. An immunoSEQ assay, version v3.0, was performed at survey level. Measured with immunoSEQ multiplex PCR; TCRdb has only the in-frame clones, and not every one. The sample includes 15,000 to 20,000 clones, approximately 79% of them seen just once. The specimen comprised unsorted PBMCs, sampled at the start of antiretroviral therapy. The clonotype originates from a man younger than 40 with HIV. V gene TRBV4-2 combines with J gene TRBJ2-2; perhaps TRBD1 as D (6 bases). The CDR3 nucleotides are TGTGCCAGCAGCACGAGGGGGTGGGACACCGGGGAGCTGTTTTTT. Translating gives CASSTRGWDTGELFF.